Presented here are 15 T cell receptor beta chains from one specimen sequenced in a study of blood T cell repertoires in COVID-19. Sequenced by immunoSEQ multiplex PCR; TCRdb stores in-frame clones only, minus some. The sample yields about 180,000 clones, approximately 87% seen once. Sequencing was carried out using peripheral blood. These receptors were taken from a man in his forties with active or convalescent COVID-19.

The J gene is TRBJ1-2, the V gene TRBV7-2; perhaps TRBD1 as D (6 bases). V dropped 5 bases and J dropped 3 bases, with 13 bases sitting between them. There are 14 residues in the CDR3. The germline V gene encodes CDR1 SGHTA and CDR2 FQGNSA. This CDR3 reads CASSPRGSDYGYTF. The CDR3 DNA is TGTGCCAGCAGCCCCAGGGGTTCCGACTATGGCTACACCTTC. The full variable domain, completed using reference TRBV7-2 and TRBJ1-2, is GAGVSQSPSNKVTEKGKDVELRCDPISGHTALYWYRQSLGQGLEFLIYFQGNSAPDKSGLPSDRFSAERTGGSVSTLTIQRTQQEDSAVYLCASSPRGSDYGYTFGSGTRLTVV.

This clone was seen just once. V gene TRBV4-1 combines with J gene TRBJ1-6, with 7 bases lining up with TRBD1. The CDR3 runs to 16 residues. With 0 bases clipped from V and 4 bases from J, the junction kept 3 bases outside the gene matches. The germline V gene encodes CDR1 MGHRA and CDR2 YSYEKL. CDR3 amino acids: CASSQETGVYNSPLHF. CDR3 coding DNA: TGCGCCAGCAGCCAAGAAACAGGGGTTTATAATTCACCCCTCCACTTT.

This chain joins TRBV7-9 and TRBJ1-3; the D is unclear. There are 16 residues in the CDR3. In germline, CDR1 is SEHNR, CDR2 FQNEAQ (reference sequence). V was trimmed by 6 bases and J by 1 base, leaving 16 bases between them. CDR3 in DNA: TGTGCCAGCAGGAGGGTTCGGGGATGGTCTGGAAACACCATATATTTT. It is translated as CASRRVRGWSGNTIYF.

This rearrangement joins TRBV7-9 to TRBJ2-1, with TRBD2 matching over 7 bases. The length of the CDR3 is 16 residues. V lost 5 bases, J lost 5 bases, and 12 bases stayed unmatched. From germline, CDR1 is SEHNR and CDR2 FQNEAQ (reference sequence). The CDR3 protein is CASSTPTSKRNNEQFF. In nucleotides, the CDR3 is TGTGCCAGCAGCACACCGACTAGCAAGAGAAACAATGAGCAGTTCTTC.

This clone has ten or more counts. The chain has TRBV4-1 and TRBJ2-3; TRBD1 is a possible D gene (6 bases). This CDR3 region has 17 residues. Germline lookup yields CDR1 MGHRA and CDR2 YSYEKL. V was shortened by 0 bases and J by 6 bases, with 19 bases between the two germline ends. DNA for the CDR3: TGCGCCAGCAGCCAAGATACTGGCAGGGGTGTCCGCGATACGCAGTATTTT. Its translation: CASSQDTGRGVRDTQYF.

The rearrangement joins TRBV30 to TRBJ1-1; 11 bases fit TRBD1. The CDR3 covers 14 residues. The germline CDR1 and CDR2 sequences are GTSNPN and SVGIG (reference sequence). With V trimmed by 0 bases and J by 4 bases, 1 base remained unmatched. The chain's CDR3 is CAWSVGQGGTEAFF. In DNA form, the CDR3 reads TGTGCCTGGAGTGTGGGACAGGGGGGCACTGAAGCTTTCTTT.

CDR3 loop: CASSQTQPGQGAEQYF. The CDR3 nucleotides read TGTGCCAGCAGCCAAACCCAGCCGGGACAGGGGGCCGAGCAGTACTTC. The chain employs TRBV16 and TRBJ2-7; 12 bases line up with TRBD1. The CDR3 runs to 16 residues. Germline values: CDR1 KGHSY, CDR2 FQNENV. The V segment lost 2 bases and the J segment 6 bases; nucleotides outside the gene matches: 8.

The V call is TRBV7-3, the J call TRBJ1-1, with D unresolved. V lost 5 bases to trimming and J lost 1 base, with 8 bases between them. CDR3 size: 13 residues. Germline V gene lookup returns CDR1 SGHTA and CDR2 FQGTGA. The DNA for the CDR3 is TGTGCCAGCAGCGTAAACGGGAACACTGAAGCTTTCTTT. It specifies CASSVNGNTEAFF.

This clone was seen repeatedly, ten times or more. The V gene is TRBV5-1, the J gene TRBJ2-5; unclear D gene. V gave up 1 base and J gave up 1 base, with 5 bases separating them. The CDR3 is 13 residues long. The germline gives CDR1 SGHRS, CDR2 YFSETQ. The CDR3 loop is CASSLPSQETQYF. CDR3 coding DNA: TGCGCCAGCAGCTTGCCCAGCCAAGAGACCCAGTACTTC.

The chain joins TRBV7-2 to TRBJ2-5; 10 nucleotides line up with TRBD2. Germline lookup yields CDR1 SGHTA and CDR2 FQGNSA. Germline trimming cut 2 bases from V and 1 base from J; bases unmatched to any gene: 1. CDR3 length: 15 residues. The CDR3 DNA follows: TGTGCCAGCAGCTTAACTAGCGGGGCCCAAGAGACCCAGTACTTC. As protein: CASSLTSGAQETQYF. The whole variable domain, remainder taken from reference TRBV7-2 and TRBJ2-5, is GAGVSQSPSNKVTEKGKDVELRCDPISGHTALYWYRQSLGQGLEFLIYFQGNSAPDKSGLPSDRFSAERTGGSVSTLTIQRTQQEDSAVYLCASSLTSGAQETQYFGPGTRLLVL.

The J gene is TRBJ2-2, the V gene TRBV30, with D possibly matching TRBD1 (6 bases). V lost 2 bases and J 0 bases, leaving 16 bases between the germline ends. Per germline, CDR1 GTSNPN and CDR2 SVGIG (reference sequence). This CDR3 contains 17 residues. The CDR3 nucleotides read TGTGCCTGGAGTCCCTTGGACAGACTCGCGAACACCGGGGAGCTGTTTTTT. Protein: CAWSPLDRLANTGELFF.

In its sample, this clone was seen a few times. The J gene is TRBJ1-6, the V gene TRBV7-9; 8 bases line up with TRBD1. The V gene end was trimmed by 2 bases and the J gene end by 6 bases; junction bases not matched to a gene: 3. In germline, CDR1 is SEHNR, CDR2 FQNEAQ (reference sequence). The CDR3 is made up of 15 amino acids. CDR3 residues: CASSLQTGGNSPLHF. CDR3 sequence (DNA): TGTGCCAGCAGCTTACAAACAGGGGGTAATTCACCCCTCCACTTT.

CDR3 protein: CASRGQGANYGYTF. The CDR3 nucleotides read TGTGCCAGCAGAGGACAGGGGGCTAACTATGGCTACACCTTC. The rearrangement joins TRBV6-5 to TRBJ1-2, with 10 bases fitting TRBD1. The CDR3 covers 14 residues. In germline, CDR1 is MNHEY, CDR2 SVGAGI. After removal of 6 bases from V and 0 bases from J, the junction contained 1 base not matched to a gene.

The J gene is TRBJ2-1, the V gene TRBV11-2; 10 nucleotides match TRBD1. V lost 1 base and J lost 5; bases outside the gene matches: 11. The CDR3 has 18 amino acids. The V gene's germline CDR1 is SGHAT and CDR2 FQNNGV. The CDR3 sequence is CASSLVPGQGRGDNEQFF. CDR3 in DNA: TGTGCCAGCAGCTTAGTCCCGGGACAGGGGAGGGGGGACAATGAGCAGTTCTTC.

CDR3 loop: CASDGDSYGYTF. DNA of the CDR3: TGTGCCTCTGACGGGGATTCCTATGGCTACACCTTC. V and J are TRBV19 and TRBJ1-2; D remains ambiguous. Germline loops: CDR1 LNHDA, CDR2 SQIVND (reference sequence). Trimming stripped 11 bases from V and 4 bases from J, with 14 bases between. The CDR3 totals 12 residues.